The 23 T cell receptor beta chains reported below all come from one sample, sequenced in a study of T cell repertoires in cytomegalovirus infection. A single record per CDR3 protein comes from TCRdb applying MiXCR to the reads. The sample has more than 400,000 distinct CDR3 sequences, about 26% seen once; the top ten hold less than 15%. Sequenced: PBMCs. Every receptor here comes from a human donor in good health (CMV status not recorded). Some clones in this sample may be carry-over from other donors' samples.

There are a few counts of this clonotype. The CDR3: CASSLARGTTEAFF. Here the CDR3 DNA reads TGTGCCAGCAGTTTAGCCCGGGGGACCACTGAAGCTTTCTTT. The chain is built from TRBV12-3 or TRBV12-4 and TRBJ1-1, with a weak D call TRBD1 (5 bases). V lost 0 bases to trimming and J lost 4 bases, with 9 bases between them. CDR3 length: 14 residues.

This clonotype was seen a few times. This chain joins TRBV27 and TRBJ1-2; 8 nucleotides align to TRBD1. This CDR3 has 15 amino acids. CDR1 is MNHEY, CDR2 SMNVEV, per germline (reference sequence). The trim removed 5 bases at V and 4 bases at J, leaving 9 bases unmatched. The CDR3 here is CASSKTGAVSYGYTF. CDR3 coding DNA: TGTGCCAGCAGTAAGACAGGGGCGGTCAGCTATGGCTACACCTTC.

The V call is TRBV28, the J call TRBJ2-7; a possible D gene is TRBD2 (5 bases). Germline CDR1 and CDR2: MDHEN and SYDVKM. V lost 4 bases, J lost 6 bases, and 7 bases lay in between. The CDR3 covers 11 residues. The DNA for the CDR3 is TGTGCCAGCAGTTGGGAGTCCGAGCAGTACTTC. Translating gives CASSWESEQYF.

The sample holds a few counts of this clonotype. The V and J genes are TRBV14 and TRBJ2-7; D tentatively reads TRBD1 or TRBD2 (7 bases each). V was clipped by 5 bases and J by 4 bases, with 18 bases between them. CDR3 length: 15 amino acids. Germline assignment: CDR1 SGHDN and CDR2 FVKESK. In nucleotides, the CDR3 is TGTGCCAGCAGCTCCACAGGGGAGGGCCCTTACGAGCAGTACTTC. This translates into CASSSTGEGPYEQYF.

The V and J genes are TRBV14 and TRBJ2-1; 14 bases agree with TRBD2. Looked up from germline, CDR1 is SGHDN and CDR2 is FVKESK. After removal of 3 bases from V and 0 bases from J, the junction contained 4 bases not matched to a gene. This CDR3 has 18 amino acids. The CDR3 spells CASSQRLAGGVSYNEQFF. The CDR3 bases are TGTGCCAGCAGCCAGAGACTAGCGGGAGGGGTCTCCTACAATGAGCAGTTCTTC.

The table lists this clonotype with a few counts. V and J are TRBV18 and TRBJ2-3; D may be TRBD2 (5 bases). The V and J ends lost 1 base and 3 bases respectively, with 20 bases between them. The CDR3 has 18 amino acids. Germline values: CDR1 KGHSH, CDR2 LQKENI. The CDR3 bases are TGTGCCAGCTCACCACGAGGCCGCTTAGGGAGTTCTACAGATACGCAGTATTTT. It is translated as CASSPRGRLGSSTDTQYF.

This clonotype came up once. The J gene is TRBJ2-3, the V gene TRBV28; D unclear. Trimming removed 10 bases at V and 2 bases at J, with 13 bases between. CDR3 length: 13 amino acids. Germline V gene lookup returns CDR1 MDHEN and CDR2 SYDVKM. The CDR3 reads CAMSLEFTDTQYF. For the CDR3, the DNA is TGTGCCATGTCGTTAGAGTTCACAGATACGCAGTATTTT.

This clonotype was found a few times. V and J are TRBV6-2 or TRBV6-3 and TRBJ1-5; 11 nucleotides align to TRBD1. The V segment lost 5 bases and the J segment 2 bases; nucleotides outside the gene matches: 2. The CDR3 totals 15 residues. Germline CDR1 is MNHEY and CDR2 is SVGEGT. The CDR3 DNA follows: TGTGCCAGCAGTATGGGACAGGGGGGCAATCAGCCCCAGCATTTT. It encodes CASSMGQGGNQPQHF.

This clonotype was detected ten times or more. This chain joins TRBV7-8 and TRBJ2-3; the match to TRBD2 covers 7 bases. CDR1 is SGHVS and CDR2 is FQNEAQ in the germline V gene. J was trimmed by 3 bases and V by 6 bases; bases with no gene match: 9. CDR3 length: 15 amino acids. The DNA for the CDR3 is TGTGCCAGCAGGCCGGTCGCGGGAGTAACAGATACGCAGTATTTT. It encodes CASRPVAGVTDTQYF.

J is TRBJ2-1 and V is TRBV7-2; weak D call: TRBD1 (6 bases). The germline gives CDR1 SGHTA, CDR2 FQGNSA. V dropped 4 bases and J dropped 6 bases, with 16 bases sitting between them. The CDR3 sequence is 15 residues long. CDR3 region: CASSSRGHLANEQFF. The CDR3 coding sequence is TGTGCCAGCAGCTCTCGGGGACACCTTGCCAATGAGCAGTTCTTC.

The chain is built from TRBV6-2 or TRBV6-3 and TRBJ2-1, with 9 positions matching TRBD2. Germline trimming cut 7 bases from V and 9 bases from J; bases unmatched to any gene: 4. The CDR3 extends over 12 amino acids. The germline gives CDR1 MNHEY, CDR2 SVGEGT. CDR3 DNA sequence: TGTGCCAGCAAAATAGCGGGAGTTGAGCAGTTCTTC. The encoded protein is CASKIAGVEQFF.

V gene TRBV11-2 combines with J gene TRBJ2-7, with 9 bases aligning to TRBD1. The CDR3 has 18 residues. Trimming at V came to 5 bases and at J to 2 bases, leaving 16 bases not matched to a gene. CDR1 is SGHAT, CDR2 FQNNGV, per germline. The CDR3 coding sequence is TGTGCCAGCAGCGAAAACCGTTACAGACAGGGGGGTGCCTACGAGCAGTACTTC. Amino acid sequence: CASSENRYRQGGAYEQYF.

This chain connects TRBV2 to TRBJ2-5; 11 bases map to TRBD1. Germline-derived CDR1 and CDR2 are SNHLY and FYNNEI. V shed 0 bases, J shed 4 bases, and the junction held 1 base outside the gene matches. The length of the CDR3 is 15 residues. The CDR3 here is CASSEAGTGGETQYF. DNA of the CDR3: TGTGCCAGCAGTGAAGCTGGGACAGGGGGAGAGACCCAGTACTTC.

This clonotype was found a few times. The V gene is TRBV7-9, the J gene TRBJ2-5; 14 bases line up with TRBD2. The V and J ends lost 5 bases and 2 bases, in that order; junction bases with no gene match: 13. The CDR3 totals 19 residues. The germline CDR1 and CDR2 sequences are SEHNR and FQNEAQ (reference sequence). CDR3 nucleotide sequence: TGTGCCAGCAGCCCCCGAGCCGGGACTAGCGGGAGAGGGCAAGAGACCCAGTACTTC. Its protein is CASSPRAGTSGRGQETQYF.

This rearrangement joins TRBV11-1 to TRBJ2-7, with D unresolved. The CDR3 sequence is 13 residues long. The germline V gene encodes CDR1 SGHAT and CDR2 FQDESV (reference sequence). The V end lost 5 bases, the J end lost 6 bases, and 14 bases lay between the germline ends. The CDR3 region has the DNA TGTGCCAGCAGCCCGTGGGCCAACAGCGAGCAGTACTTC. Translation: CASSPWANSEQYF.

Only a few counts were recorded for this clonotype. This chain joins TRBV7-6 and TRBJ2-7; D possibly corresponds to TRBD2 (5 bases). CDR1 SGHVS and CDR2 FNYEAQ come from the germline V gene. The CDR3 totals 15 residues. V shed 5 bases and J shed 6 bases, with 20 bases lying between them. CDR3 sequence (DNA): TGTGCCAGCAGCACAAGGACTGACGCCCTCGGCGAGCAGTACTTC. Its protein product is CASSTRTDALGEQYF.

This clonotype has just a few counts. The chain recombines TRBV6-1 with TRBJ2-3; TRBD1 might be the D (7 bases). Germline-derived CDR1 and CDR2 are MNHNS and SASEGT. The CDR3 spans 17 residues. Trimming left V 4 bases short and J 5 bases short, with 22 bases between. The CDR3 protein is CASSAMTGISGIDTQYF. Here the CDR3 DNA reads TGTGCCAGCAGTGCCATGACAGGGATTAGCGGAATAGATACGCAGTATTTT.

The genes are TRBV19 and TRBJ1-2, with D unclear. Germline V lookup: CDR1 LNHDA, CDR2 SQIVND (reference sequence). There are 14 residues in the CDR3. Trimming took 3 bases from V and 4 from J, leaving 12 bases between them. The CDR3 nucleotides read TGTGCCAGTAGTATTGGAGACGGAATCTATGGCTACACCTTC. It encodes CASSIGDGIYGYTF.

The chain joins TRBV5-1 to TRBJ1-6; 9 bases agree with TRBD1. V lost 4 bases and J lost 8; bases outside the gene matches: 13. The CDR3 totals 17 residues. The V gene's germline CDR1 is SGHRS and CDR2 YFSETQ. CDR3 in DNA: TGCGCCAGCAGCATACGTCCGGGACAGGGACGGTATTCACCCCTCCACTTT. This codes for CASSIRPGQGRYSPLHF.

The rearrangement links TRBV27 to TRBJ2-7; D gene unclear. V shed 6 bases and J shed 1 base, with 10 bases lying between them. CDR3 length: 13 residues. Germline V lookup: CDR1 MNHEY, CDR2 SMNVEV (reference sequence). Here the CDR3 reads CASRRPASYEQYV. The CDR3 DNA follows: TGTGCCAGCAGAAGGCCAGCTTCCTACGAGCAGTACGTC.

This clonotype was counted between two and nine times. The CDR3 is CASTTLGRHQPQHF. The DNA of the CDR3 is TGTGCCAGTACCACATTGGGGAGGCATCAGCCCCAGCATTTT. J is TRBJ1-5 and V is TRBV19, with D unresolved. CDR1 is LNHDA, CDR2 SQIVND, per germline (reference sequence). V lost 7 bases and J lost 5, with 15 bases in between. The CDR3 is 14 amino acids.

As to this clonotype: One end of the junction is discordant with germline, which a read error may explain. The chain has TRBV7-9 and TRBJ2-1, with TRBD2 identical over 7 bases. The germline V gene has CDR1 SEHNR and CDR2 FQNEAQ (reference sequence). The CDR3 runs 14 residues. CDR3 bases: TGTGCCAGCAGCTTGACTAGCCGAATAACCGGGGGGATCTTC. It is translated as CASSLTSRITGGIF.

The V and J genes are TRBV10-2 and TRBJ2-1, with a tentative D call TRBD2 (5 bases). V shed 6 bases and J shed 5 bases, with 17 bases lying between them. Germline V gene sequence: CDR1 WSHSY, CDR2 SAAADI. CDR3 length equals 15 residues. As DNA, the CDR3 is TGCGCCAGCAGGCCGACTCGGGGAGAGAACAATGAGCAGTTCTTC. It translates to CASRPTRGENNEQFF.